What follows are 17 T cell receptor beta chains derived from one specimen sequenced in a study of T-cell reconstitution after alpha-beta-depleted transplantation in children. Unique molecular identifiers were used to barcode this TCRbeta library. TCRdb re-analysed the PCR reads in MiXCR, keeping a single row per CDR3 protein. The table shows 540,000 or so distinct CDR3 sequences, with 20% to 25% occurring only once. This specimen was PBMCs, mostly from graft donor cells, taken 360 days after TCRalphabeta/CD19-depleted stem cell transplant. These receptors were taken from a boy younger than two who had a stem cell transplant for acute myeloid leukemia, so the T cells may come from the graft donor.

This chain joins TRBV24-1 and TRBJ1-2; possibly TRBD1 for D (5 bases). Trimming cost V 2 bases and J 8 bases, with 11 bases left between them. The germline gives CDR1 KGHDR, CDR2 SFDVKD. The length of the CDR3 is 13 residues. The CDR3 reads CATSDWEGEGYTF. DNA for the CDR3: TGTGCCACCAGTGATTGGGAAGGGGAAGGCTACACCTTC.

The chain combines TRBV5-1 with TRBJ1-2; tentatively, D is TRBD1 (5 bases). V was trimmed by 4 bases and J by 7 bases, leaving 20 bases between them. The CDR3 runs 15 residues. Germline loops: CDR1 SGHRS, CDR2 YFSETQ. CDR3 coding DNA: TGCGCCAGCAGCGAACGCCTAGGGACGGTCGTTGGCTACACCTTC. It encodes CASSERLGTVVGYTF.

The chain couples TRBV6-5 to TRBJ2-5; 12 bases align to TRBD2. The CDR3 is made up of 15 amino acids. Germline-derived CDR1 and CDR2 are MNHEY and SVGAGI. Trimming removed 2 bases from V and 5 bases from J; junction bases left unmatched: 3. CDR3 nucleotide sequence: TGTGCCAGCAGTTACGTCGGGACTAGCGGGGAGACCCAGTACTTC. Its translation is CASSYVGTSGETQYF.

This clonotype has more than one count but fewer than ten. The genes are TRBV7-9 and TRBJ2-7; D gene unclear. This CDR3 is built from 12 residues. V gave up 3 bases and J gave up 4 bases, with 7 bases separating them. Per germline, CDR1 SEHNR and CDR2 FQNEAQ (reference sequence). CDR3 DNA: TGTGCCAGCAGCTTCAAACCATACGAGCAGTACGTC. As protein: CASSFKPYEQYV.

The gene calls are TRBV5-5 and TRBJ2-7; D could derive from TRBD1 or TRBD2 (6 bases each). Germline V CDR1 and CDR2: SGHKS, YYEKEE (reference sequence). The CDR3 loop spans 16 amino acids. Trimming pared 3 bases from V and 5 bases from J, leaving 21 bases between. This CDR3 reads CASSSKGGAYPHEQYV. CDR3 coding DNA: TGTGCCAGCAGCTCTAAGGGGGGCGCCTACCCCCACGAGCAGTACGTC.

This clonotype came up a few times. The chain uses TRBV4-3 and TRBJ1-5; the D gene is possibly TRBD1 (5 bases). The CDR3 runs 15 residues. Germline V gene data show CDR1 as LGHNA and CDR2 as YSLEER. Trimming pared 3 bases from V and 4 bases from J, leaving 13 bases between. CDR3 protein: CASSQSRDANQPQHF. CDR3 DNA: TGCGCCAGCAGCCAGTCCCGGGACGCAAATCAGCCCCAGCATTTT.

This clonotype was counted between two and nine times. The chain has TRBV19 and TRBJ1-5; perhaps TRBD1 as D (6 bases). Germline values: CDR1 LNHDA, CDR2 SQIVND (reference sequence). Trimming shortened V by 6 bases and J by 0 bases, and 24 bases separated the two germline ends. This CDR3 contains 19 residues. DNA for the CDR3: TGTGCCAGTAGGAGCCAGACAGGACCACCGGAATATAGCAATCAGCCCCAGCATTTT. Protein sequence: CASRSQTGPPEYSNQPQHF.

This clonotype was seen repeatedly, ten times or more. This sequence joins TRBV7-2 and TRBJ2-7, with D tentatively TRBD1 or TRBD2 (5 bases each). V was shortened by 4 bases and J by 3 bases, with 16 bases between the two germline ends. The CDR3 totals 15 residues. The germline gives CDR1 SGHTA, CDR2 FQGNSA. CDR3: CASSSSSGAGYEQYF. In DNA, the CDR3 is TGTGCCAGCAGCTCCTCGTCCGGGGCGGGCTACGAGCAGTACTTC.

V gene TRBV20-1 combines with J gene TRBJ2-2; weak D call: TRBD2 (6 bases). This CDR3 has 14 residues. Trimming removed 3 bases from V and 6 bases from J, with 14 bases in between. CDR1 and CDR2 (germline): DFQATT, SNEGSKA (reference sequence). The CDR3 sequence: CSASTGGKAGELFF. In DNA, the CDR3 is TGCAGTGCTAGTACCGGGGGAAAGGCCGGGGAGCTGTTTTTT.

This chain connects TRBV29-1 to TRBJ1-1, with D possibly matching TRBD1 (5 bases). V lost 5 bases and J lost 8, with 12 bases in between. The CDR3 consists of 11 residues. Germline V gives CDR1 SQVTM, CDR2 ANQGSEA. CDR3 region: CSVSSDREAFF. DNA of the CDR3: TGCAGCGTTTCGTCTGACAGAGAAGCTTTCTTT.

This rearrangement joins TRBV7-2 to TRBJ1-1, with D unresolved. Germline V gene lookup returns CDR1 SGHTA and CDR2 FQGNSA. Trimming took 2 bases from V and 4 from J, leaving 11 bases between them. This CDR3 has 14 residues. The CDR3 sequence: CASSLITRTTEAFF. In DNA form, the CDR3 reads TGTGCCAGCAGCTTAATCACCAGAACCACTGAAGCTTTCTTT.

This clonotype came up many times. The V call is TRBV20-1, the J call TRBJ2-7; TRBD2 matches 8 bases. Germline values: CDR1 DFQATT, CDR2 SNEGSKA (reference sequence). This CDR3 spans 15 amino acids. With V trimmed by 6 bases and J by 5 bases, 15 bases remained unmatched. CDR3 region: CSALRIGLAQDEQYF. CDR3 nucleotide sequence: TGCAGTGCCCTAAGAATCGGACTAGCTCAGGACGAGCAGTACTTC.

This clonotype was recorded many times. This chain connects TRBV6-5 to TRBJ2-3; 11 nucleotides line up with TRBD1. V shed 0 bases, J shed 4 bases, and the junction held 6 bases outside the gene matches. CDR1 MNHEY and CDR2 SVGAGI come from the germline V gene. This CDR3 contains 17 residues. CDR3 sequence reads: CASSYSTGTGGADTQYF. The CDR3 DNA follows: TGTGCCAGCAGTTACTCGACAGGGACAGGGGGAGCAGATACGCAGTATTTT.

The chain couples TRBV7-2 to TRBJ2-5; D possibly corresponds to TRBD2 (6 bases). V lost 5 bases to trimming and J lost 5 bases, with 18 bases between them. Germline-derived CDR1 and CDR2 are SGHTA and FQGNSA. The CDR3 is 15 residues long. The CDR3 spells CASSPLTSARETQYF. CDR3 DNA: TGTGCCAGCAGCCCGTTGACTAGTGCTCGGGAGACCCAGTACTTC.

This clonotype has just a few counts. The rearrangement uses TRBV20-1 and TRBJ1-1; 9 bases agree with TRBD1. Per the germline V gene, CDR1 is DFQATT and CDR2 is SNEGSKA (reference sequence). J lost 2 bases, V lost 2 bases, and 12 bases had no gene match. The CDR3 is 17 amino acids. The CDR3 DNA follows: TGCAGTGCTAGACCCGCGGACAGGGGAGAATTTAACACTGAAGCTTTCTTT. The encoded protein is CSARPADRGEFNTEAFF.

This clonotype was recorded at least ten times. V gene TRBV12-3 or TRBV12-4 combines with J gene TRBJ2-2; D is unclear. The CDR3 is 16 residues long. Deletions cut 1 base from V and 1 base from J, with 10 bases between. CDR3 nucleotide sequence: TGTGCCAGCAGTTTAGGGGTTCTTAGGAACACCGGGGAGCTGTTTTTT. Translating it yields CASSLGVLRNTGELFF.

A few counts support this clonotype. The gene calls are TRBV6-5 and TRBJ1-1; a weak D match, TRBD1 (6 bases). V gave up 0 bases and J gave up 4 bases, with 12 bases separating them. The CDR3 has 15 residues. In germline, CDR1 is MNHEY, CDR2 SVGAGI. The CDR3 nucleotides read TGTGCCAGCAGTTACTCGGAGGGGGGTCTCACTGAAGCTTTCTTT. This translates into CASSYSEGGLTEAFF.